Listed here are 28 T cell receptor beta chains from one sample, sequenced in a study of T cell responses to AZD1222 COVID-19 vaccine. Generated by immunoSEQ multiplex PCR, the TCRdb table keeps only in-frame clones and is missing some. This sample carries fewer than 110,000 clones, about 90% of them seen once, and the ten largest clones take approximately 22%. The material sequenced was peripheral blood, taken on day 0 of AZD1222 vaccination. The receptors stem from an adult in good health.

The chain combines TRBV14 with TRBJ2-2; D is uncertain. The CDR3 is 16 amino acids. Per the germline V gene, CDR1 is SGHDN and CDR2 is FVKESK. V lost 1 base, J lost 0 bases, and 9 bases lay in between. The CDR3 protein is CASSQVPAPNTGELFF. As DNA, the CDR3 is TGTGCCAGCAGCCAAGTACCCGCGCCGAACACCGGGGAGCTGTTTTTT. The full variable domain, in which reference TRBV14 and TRBJ2-2 provide the parts outside the CDR3, is EAGVTQFPSHSVIEKGQTVTLRCDPISGHDNLYWYRRVMGKEIKFLLHFVKESKQDESGMPNNRFLAERTGGTYSTLKVQPAELEDSGVYFCASSQVPAPNTGELFFGEGSRLTVL.

V gene TRBV6-5 combines with J gene TRBJ2-1; no clear D gene. This CDR3 is 16 amino acids long. Germline assignment: CDR1 MNHEY and CDR2 SVGAGI. Between the trimmed V and J ends, which lost 2 bases and 2 bases, there was a span of 13 bases. Here the CDR3 DNA reads TGTGCCAGCAGTTACACCCAGACAAGGACCTACAATGAGCAGTTCTTC. Residues: CASSYTQTRTYNEQFF.

The sample holds one count of this clone. V gene TRBV4-2 combines with J gene TRBJ1-1; D is possibly TRBD1 (6 bases). The CDR3 consists of 15 residues. V was pared by 0 bases and J by 11 bases, with 19 bases between. The germline V gene has CDR1 LGHNA and CDR2 YNFKEQ. In DNA, the CDR3 is TGTGCCAGCAGCCAAGAAAGGGGGGATGGCCGGCGGGCTTTCTTT. Residues: CASSQERGDGRRAFF.

The chain uses TRBV7-3 and TRBJ2-1; a possible D gene is TRBD1 (6 bases). Germline V gene data show CDR1 as SGHTA and CDR2 as FQGTGA. Trimming left V 5 bases short and J 8 bases short, with 16 bases between. The CDR3 is 14 residues long. CDR3 DNA sequence: TGTGCCAGCAGCACTGAGCAGGGGCGGGATGAGCAGTTCTTC. Its translation is CASSTEQGRDEQFF.

The chain links TRBV6-1 to TRBJ2-5; 7 nucleotides match TRBD2. The CDR3 contains 14 residues. Per the germline V gene, CDR1 is MNHNS and CDR2 is SASEGT. V lost 1 base to trimming and J lost 1 base; unmatched junction nucleotides: 0. DNA for the CDR3: TGTGCCAGCAGTGAAGGGGGGGGCCAAGAGACCCAGTACTTC. As protein: CASSEGGGQETQYF.

This sequence joins TRBV7-9 and TRBJ2-3, with TRBD2 matching 8 bases. Germline lookup yields CDR1 SEHNR and CDR2 FQNEAQ (reference sequence). V lost 0 bases, J lost 2 bases, and 4 bases stayed unmatched. The CDR3 consists of 16 residues. The CDR3 nucleotides are TGTGCCAGCAGCTTAGCCGATAGCGGGGACACAGATACGCAGTATTTT. Translation: CASSLADSGDTDTQYF.

This clone has just one count. The chain employs TRBV7-2 and TRBJ2-2; 10 nucleotides agree with TRBD2. This CDR3 is built from 18 residues. After removal of 2 bases from V and 0 bases from J, the junction contained 6 bases not matched to a gene. Germline CDR1 is SGHTA and CDR2 is FQGNSA. CDR3 sequence (DNA): TGTGCCAGCAGCTTAAAGGCTAGCGGGGGCTCGAACACCGGGGAGCTGTTTTTT. Protein sequence: CASSLKASGGSNTGELFF.

The rearrangement joins TRBV18 to TRBJ2-5; 10 bases are shared with TRBD2. The CDR3 contains 17 residues. Germline trimming cut 1 base from V and 5 bases from J; bases unmatched to any gene: 10. The germline V gene encodes CDR1 KGHSH and CDR2 LQKENI. The CDR3 bases are TGTGCCAGCTCACCACGGAGGAGCGGGGGGGCCGGCGAGACCCAGTACTTC. This sequence encodes CASSPRRSGGAGETQYF.

The chain carries TRBV7-2 and TRBJ2-7, with D unclear. The CDR3 loop spans 15 amino acids. Trimming removed 1 base at V and 3 bases at J, with 13 bases between. Germline assignment: CDR1 SGHTA and CDR2 FQGNSA. The CDR3 DNA reads TGTGCCAGCAGCTTAGAGGGCAGATCTTACTACGAGCAGTACTTC. Its protein is CASSLEGRSYYEQYF.

The CDR3 DNA is TGTGCCAGCAGCCCCGGGACAGCAAATCAGCCCCAGCATTTT. It is translated as CASSPGTANQPQHF. The chain joins TRBV6-5 to TRBJ1-5, with TRBD1 identical over 7 bases. Germline trimming cut 6 bases from V and 4 bases from J; bases unmatched to any gene: 6. CDR3 length: 14 amino acids. Germline V gives CDR1 MNHEY, CDR2 SVGAGI.

The chain uses TRBV7-8 and TRBJ2-7; 11 nucleotides match TRBD1. Per germline, CDR1 SGHVS and CDR2 FQNEAQ. Germline trimming cut 4 bases from V and 4 bases from J; bases unmatched to any gene: 9. The CDR3 is 16 amino acids. DNA for the CDR3: TGTGCCAGCAGCTCTGAACGGGACAGGGGGTGGTACGAGCAGTACTTC. This translates into CASSSERDRGWYEQYF.

V usage is TRBV9 and J usage is TRBJ1-6, with TRBD1 as a possible D gene (5 bases). CDR3 size: 15 residues. The germline V gene has CDR1 SGDLS and CDR2 YYNGEE. Trimming removed 0 bases at V and 13 bases at J, with 17 bases between. CDR3 DNA: TGTGCCAGCAGCGTAGTAGGGGCCGGGGTGTCGCCCCTCCACTTT. Translated: CASSVVGAGVSPLHF.

This clone was counted once. The chain recombines TRBV3-1 (or the pseudogene TRBV3-2) with TRBJ2-3; 10 nucleotides line up with TRBD2. CDR3 size: 19 residues. J was trimmed by 4 bases and V by 4 bases; bases with no gene match: 17. Germline V gene sequence: CDR1 LGHDT, CDR2 YNNKEL (reference sequence). Written as DNA, the CDR3 is TGTGCCAGCAGCCCAAGCGGAACTAGCGGGGACGACCGGGCAGATACGCAGTATTTT. This codes for CASSPSGTSGDDRADTQYF.

The gene calls are TRBV6-2 or TRBV6-3 and TRBJ1-4; D is perhaps TRBD1 (5 bases). This CDR3 has 15 residues. The germline V gene encodes CDR1 MNHEY and CDR2 SVGEGT. V lost 0 bases, J lost 13 bases, and 18 bases lay in between. The DNA for the CDR3 is TGTGCCAGCAGTTACTCGATTGACAGTGGATACGGACTGTTTTTT. It is translated as CASSYSIDSGYGLFF.

The V gene is TRBV6-2 or TRBV6-3, the J gene TRBJ1-4; possible D gene TRBD1, 6 bases. The ends were cut back, 3 bases at V and 7 bases at J, with 18 bases in the middle. Germline lookup yields CDR1 MNHEY and CDR2 SVGEGT. The CDR3 consists of 16 residues. CDR3 nucleotide sequence: TGTGCCAGCAGTTATCGGACAGCAACCGAGGGTGAAAAACTGTTTTTT. Residues: CASSYRTATEGEKLFF.

This clone has just one count. The chain recombines TRBV5-1 with TRBJ1-4, with a possible D match to TRBD1 (5 bases). V was trimmed by 5 bases and J by 0 bases, leaving 11 bases between them. The CDR3 contains 15 residues. Per germline, CDR1 SGHRS and CDR2 YFSETQ. The CDR3 protein is CASRPTGATNEKLFF. CDR3 bases: TGCGCCAGCAGACCTACAGGAGCAACTAATGAAAAACTGTTTTTT.

The chain has TRBV7-9 and TRBJ1-4; a weak D match, TRBD1 (5 bases). With 1 base removed from V and 8 bases from J, the gap between germline ends came to 8 bases. The CDR3 contains 13 residues. The germline gives CDR1 SEHNR, CDR2 FQNEAQ (reference sequence). In nucleotides, the CDR3 is TGTGCCAGCAGCTTAGTGGGGACCGAAAAACTGTTTTTT. Amino acids: CASSLVGTEKLFF. The variable domain in full, completed from reference TRBV7-9 and TRBJ1-4, reads DTGVSQNPRHKITKRGQNVTFRCDPISEHNRLYWYRQTLGQGPEFLTYFQNEAQLEKSRLLSDRFSAERPKGSFSTLEIQRTEQGDSAMYLCASSLVGTEKLFFGSGTQLSVL.

This chain joins TRBV6-2 or TRBV6-3 and TRBJ2-5, with TRBD1 matching over 10 bases. This CDR3 is 15 amino acids long. CDR1 is MNHEY, CDR2 SVGEGT, per germline. The J segment lost 2 bases and the V segment lost 6 bases, leaving 6 bases of the junction unmatched. The DNA of the CDR3 is TGTGCCAGCAGCCGTGGGACAGGGGTACAAGAGACCCAGTACTTC. This gives the protein CASSRGTGVQETQYF.

Only one count was recorded for this clone. This chain links TRBV7-3 with TRBJ2-1; the match to TRBD1 covers 8 bases. The CDR3 is 15 amino acids. Germline assignment: CDR1 SGHTA and CDR2 FQGTGA. J gave up 2 bases and V 6 bases, and 6 bases lay outside the gene matches. The chain's CDR3 is CASRLTGGAYNEQFF. The CDR3 DNA is TGTGCCAGCAGACTAACAGGGGGAGCCTACAATGAGCAGTTCTTC.

The chain links TRBV4-2 to TRBJ1-1; D uncertain. The V end lost 0 bases, the J end lost 0 bases, and 8 bases lay between the germline ends. The CDR3 spans 15 residues. From germline, CDR1 is LGHNA and CDR2 YNFKEQ. Here the CDR3 reads CASSQDWLLNTEAFF. The CDR3 DNA reads TGTGCCAGCAGCCAAGATTGGCTGCTGAACACTGAAGCTTTCTTT.

V and J are TRBV11-2 and TRBJ2-2, with 8 bases lining up with TRBD1. V lost 6 bases to trimming and J lost 7 bases; unmatched junction nucleotides: 7. The germline V gene has CDR1 SGHAT and CDR2 FQNNGV. The CDR3 is 14 residues long. Here the CDR3 DNA reads TGTGCCAGCAGTTCCGGGACAGGCTTCGGGGAGCTGTTTTTT. Its protein is CASSSGTGFGELFF. The variable domain in full, with the rest retrieved from reference TRBV11-2 and TRBJ2-2, is EAGVAQSPRYKIIEKRQSVAFWCNPISGHATLYWYQQILGQGPKLLIQFQNNGVVDDSQLPKDRFSAERLKGVDSTLKIQPAKLEDSAVYLCASSSGTGFGELFFGEGSRLTVL.

The chain couples TRBV19 to TRBJ1-6; D is undetermined. Germline loops: CDR1 LNHDA, CDR2 SQIVND (reference sequence). V gave up 4 bases and J gave up 7 bases, with 17 bases separating them. This CDR3 has 16 amino acids. The CDR3 DNA follows: TGTGCCAGTAGTACACTGGGGAACAGTGGGAATTCACCCCTCCACTTT. This sequence encodes CASSTLGNSGNSPLHF.

V usage is TRBV14 and J usage is TRBJ1-2, with unresolved D. Germline V CDR1 and CDR2: SGHDN, FVKESK. CDR3 length: 12 amino acids. Trimming took 1 base from V and 8 from J, leaving 8 bases between them. CDR3 DNA sequence: TGTGCCAGCAGCCAAGGACCTTACGGCTACACCTTC. Protein: CASSQGPYGYTF.

This clone was picked up one time. This rearrangement joins TRBV5-1 to TRBJ1-1; D is ambiguous. CDR3 length: 13 amino acids. V was cut by 4 bases and J by 4 bases, with 11 bases left in between. In germline, CDR1 is SGHRS, CDR2 YFSETQ. The CDR3, as DNA: TGCGCCAGCAGCCGCGGAGGTGGCACTGAAGCTTTCTTT. Protein product: CASSRGGGTEAFF.

The chain is built from TRBV19 and TRBJ1-6, with D tentatively TRBD1 (6 bases). The germline V gene encodes CDR1 LNHDA and CDR2 SQIVND (reference sequence). V dropped 9 bases and J dropped 5 bases, with 8 bases sitting between them. The CDR3 loop spans 12 amino acids. The CDR3 sequence: CASGQNNSPLHF. The CDR3 coding sequence is TGTGCCAGCGGACAGAATAATTCACCCCTCCACTTT.

This chain connects TRBV4-1 to TRBJ1-4; D gene ambiguous. The germline CDR1 and CDR2 sequences are MGHRA and YSYEKL. V was trimmed by 0 bases and J by 7 bases, leaving 12 bases between them. The CDR3 runs to 15 residues. CDR3 amino acids: CASSQEGREGEKLFF. The CDR3 coding sequence is TGCGCCAGCAGCCAAGAAGGGAGAGAGGGTGAAAAACTGTTTTTT.

The chain recombines TRBV9 with TRBJ2-3, with 10 bases that match TRBD2. CDR3 length: 17 amino acids. Germline loops: CDR1 SGDLS, CDR2 YYNGEE. Germline trimming cut 0 bases from V and 4 bases from J; bases unmatched to any gene: 8. The CDR3 DNA follows: TGTGCCAGCAGCGTAGGAGAGCGGGGGGGCCTTGCAGATACGCAGTATTTT. Amino acids: CASSVGERGGLADTQYF.

The chain combines TRBV20-1 with TRBJ1-1, with D unresolved. With 3 bases removed from V and 1 base from J, the gap between germline ends came to 12 bases. Germline V CDR1 and CDR2: DFQATT, SNEGSKA (reference sequence). CDR3 length equals 14 residues. CDR3 sequence: CSASPPRQNTEAFF. Here the CDR3 DNA reads TGCAGTGCTAGTCCCCCAAGACAGAACACTGAAGCTTTCTTT.